The 8 T cell receptor beta chains reported below all come from one sample, sequenced in a study of T cell responses to AZD1222 COVID-19 vaccine. The method was immunoSEQ multiplex PCR; TCRdb's version includes in-frame clones alone and lacks a portion of them. The table has roughly 150,000 clones, 92% seen once; the top ten hold 2.3%. Sequencing used peripheral blood, obtained on day 0 of AZD1222 vaccination. These receptors all come from an adult in good health.

This clone was detected a few times. The rearrangement links TRBV28 to TRBJ1-1; 8 positions agree with TRBD1. With 6 bases clipped from V and 1 base from J, the junction kept 7 bases outside the gene matches. Germline-derived CDR1 and CDR2 are MDHEN and SYDVKM. This CDR3 region has 15 residues. For the CDR3, the DNA is TGTGCCAGCAGACCCACCCAGGGGGCGAACACTGAAGCTTTCTTT. Translated: CASRPTQGANTEAFF.

This rearrangement joins TRBV19 to TRBJ1-5, with 9 bases matching TRBD1. CDR3 length: 17 amino acids. V shed 5 bases and J 0 bases; nucleotides not matched to a gene: 8. The V gene's germline CDR1 is LNHDA and CDR2 SQIVND (reference sequence). CDR3 coding DNA: TGTGCCAGTAGTGCAGGTGGACAGGGGTATAGCAATCAGCCCCAGCATTTT. It specifies CASSAGGQGYSNQPQHF.

The V call is TRBV30, the J call TRBJ2-1; TRBD2 matches at 14 bases. The CDR3 has 14 amino acids. The germline CDR1 and CDR2 sequences are GTSNPN and SVGIG (reference sequence). The V and J ends lost 5 bases and 5 bases, in that order; junction bases with no gene match: 2. The CDR3 nucleotides read TGTGCCTGGGGACTAGCGGGAGGAGACAATGAGCAGTTCTTC. Protein sequence: CAWGLAGGDNEQFF.

V gene TRBV27 combines with J gene TRBJ2-3, with D possibly TRBD2 on 7 matching bases. CDR3 length equals 16 residues. Trimming left V 4 bases short and J 6 bases short, with 20 bases between. CDR1 MNHEY and CDR2 SMNVEV come from the germline V gene (reference sequence). CDR3 amino acids: CASSSLGGGTLDTQYF. In DNA form, the CDR3 reads TGTGCCAGCAGTTCCCTTGGGGGAGGGACACTGGATACGCAGTATTTT.

The chain couples TRBV10-1 to TRBJ1-6; 7 bases fit TRBD1. The CDR3 sequence is 16 residues long. Trimming took 7 bases from V and 0 from J; bases not matched to a gene: 6. Per the germline V gene, CDR1 is WNHNN and CDR2 is SYGVQD (reference sequence). This chain's CDR3 is CASKGTESSYNSPLHF. In DNA, the CDR3 is TGCGCCAGCAAAGGGACAGAGAGCTCCTATAATTCACCCCTCCACTTT.

V usage is TRBV5-1 and J usage is TRBJ2-3; D ambiguous. The germline V gene encodes CDR1 SGHRS and CDR2 YFSETQ. Trimming pared 7 bases from V and 4 bases from J, leaving 7 bases between. The CDR3 runs to 11 residues. Here the CDR3 DNA reads TGCGCCAGCGGGCCCGCAGATACGCAGTATTTT. It yields the protein CASGPADTQYF.

The chain combines TRBV28 with TRBJ2-2; no clear D. Trimming cost V 8 bases and J 1 base, with 5 bases left between them. There are 12 residues in the CDR3. Germline V gene data show CDR1 as MDHEN and CDR2 as SYDVKM. CDR3 region: CASLRNTGELFF. CDR3 in DNA: TGTGCCAGCCTCCGGAACACCGGGGAGCTGTTTTTT.

V usage is TRBV25-1 and J usage is TRBJ1-2; the D gene is possibly TRBD1 (5 bases). The CDR3 covers 13 residues. The germline V and J ends were trimmed by 5 bases and 4 bases, with 11 bases remaining between them. The germline V gene has CDR1 MGHDK and CDR2 SYGVNS. CDR3 DNA sequence: TGTGCCAGCAGTTCTCAGGGCTCCTATGGCTACACCTTC. Encoded protein: CASSSQGSYGYTF.